The 17 T cell receptor beta chains presented below share a single source sample, sequenced in a study of shared clonotypes between healthy human individuals. TCRdb's copy holds only in-frame clones and misses some; the assay was immunoSEQ multiplex PCR. The sample includes some 200,000 clones, 85% to 95% of them seen just once. The specimen was naive CD4+ T cells sorted from blood. The sample's subset: CD45RA+ positively selected. These TCRs come from a woman aged 30 to 39 in good health.

This clone occurred once. The rearrangement uses TRBV18 and TRBJ1-5; D unclear. The CDR3 runs 15 residues. The germline CDR1 and CDR2 sequences are KGHSH and LQKENI. Deletions cut 4 bases from V and 0 bases from J, with 10 bases between. The CDR3 loop is CASSLYGDSNQPQHF. The CDR3 region has the DNA TGTGCCAGCTCACTATACGGGGATAGCAATCAGCCCCAGCATTTT.

This chain connects TRBV1 to TRBJ2-5. The DNA end lines up better with TRBJ2-7; the J call may be wrong. TRBV1 is described as a pseudogene. This CDR3 has 15 amino acids. The CDR3 reads CTSSQDAGRSYEQYF. The CDR3 coding sequence is TGCACCAGCAGCCAAGATGCTGGCCGCTCCTACGAGCAGTACTTC.

This clone has a handful of counts. This rearrangement joins TRBV19 to TRBJ1-1; D is perhaps TRBD1 (6 bases). The CDR3 covers 12 residues. Germline V gene data show CDR1 as LNHDA and CDR2 as SQIVND (reference sequence). Trimming pared 10 bases from V and 2 bases from J, leaving 11 bases between. CDR3 sequence reads: CATADRNTEAFF. Written as DNA, the CDR3 is TGTGCCACTGCGGACAGAAACACTGAAGCTTTCTTT.

This sequence joins TRBV19 and TRBJ1-6; the D is unclear. Trimming removed 0 bases from V and 9 bases from J, with 3 bases in between. CDR1 and CDR2 from the germline V gene are LNHDA and SQIVND (reference sequence). The CDR3 is 12 amino acids. CDR3 region: CASSIDGSPLHF. The CDR3 DNA is TGTGCCAGTAGTATAGATGGTTCACCCCTCCACTTT.

V and J are TRBV7-9 and TRBJ1-2, with a possible D match to TRBD1 (6 bases). V shed 5 bases and J shed 4 bases, with 17 bases lying between them. Germline V gene data show CDR1 as SEHNR and CDR2 as FQNEAQ (reference sequence). The CDR3 runs to 15 residues. The CDR3 here is CASSVQDSLTYGYTF. The CDR3 DNA sequence: TGTGCCAGCAGCGTCCAGGACAGTTTGACCTATGGCTACACCTTC.

The chain combines TRBV29-1 with TRBJ2-5; 7 bases fit TRBD1. The end of the DNA fits TRBJ2-7 better, so the J call may be wrong. The CDR3 loop spans 15 amino acids. The germline V gene has CDR1 SQVTM and CDR2 ANQGSEA. The CDR3 loop is CSVEEGGPITYEQYF. The CDR3 bases are TGCAGCGTTGAAGAAGGGGGCCCTATTACCTACGAGCAGTACTTC.

The CDR3 loop reads CASSLVGQGSYEQYF. The CDR3 nucleotides read TGTGCCAGCAGCTTAGTCGGACAGGGGTCGTACGAGCAGTACTTC. This chain joins TRBV7-9 and TRBJ2-7, with 9 bases fitting TRBD1. This CDR3 is built from 15 residues. Germline CDR1 and CDR2: SEHNR and FQNEAQ (reference sequence). After removal of 1 base from V and 4 bases from J, the junction contained 5 bases not matched to a gene.

The V and J genes are TRBV4-1 and TRBJ2-3, with 8 bases aligning to TRBD2. Germline V gene lookup returns CDR1 MGHRA and CDR2 YSYEKL. Unmatched junction bases numbered 4, after V lost 1 base and J lost 4 bases. The CDR3 runs to 15 residues. In DNA form, the CDR3 reads TGCGCCAGCAGCCAAGCGGGAGGGCCGCCAGATACGCAGTATTTT. It encodes CASSQAGGPPDTQYF.

The rearrangement joins TRBV19 to TRBJ1-5, with TRBD1 as a possible D gene (5 bases). This CDR3 region has 13 residues. Germline CDR1 LNHDA, CDR2 SQIVND (reference sequence). V was pared by 2 bases and J by 9 bases, with 11 bases between. CDR3 bases: TGTGCCAGTAGTATAACAGGTGAAGGGCCCCAGCATTTT. Amino acid sequence: CASSITGEGPQHF. Combining the CDR3 with reference TRBV19 and TRBJ1-5 gives the whole variable domain DGGITQSPKYLFRKEGQNVTLSCEQNLNHDAMYWYRQDPGQGLRLIYYSQIVNDFQKGDIAEGYSVSREKKESFPLTVTSAQKNPTAFYLCASSITGEGPQHFGDGTRLSIL.

The chain recombines TRBV28 with TRBJ2-7; 7 nucleotides match TRBD1. CDR1 is MDHEN and CDR2 is SYDVKM in the germline V gene. The CDR3 sequence is 15 residues long. The V segment lost 2 bases and the J segment 2 bases; nucleotides outside the gene matches: 6. The CDR3 DNA reads TGTGCCAGCAGTTTAACACAGGGGTGGACCTACGAGCAGTACTTC. Translated: CASSLTQGWTYEQYF.

This sequence joins TRBV5-4 and TRBJ1-1; 9 positions match TRBD1. Losses at the gene ends were 4 bases for V and 1 base for J; bases not matched to a gene: 8. CDR3 length: 16 amino acids. Germline lookup yields CDR1 SGHNT and CDR2 YYREEE (reference sequence). CDR3 in amino acids: CASSPPDRGRNTEAFF. For the CDR3, the DNA is TGTGCCAGCAGCCCCCCGGACAGGGGTCGGAACACTGAAGCTTTCTTT.

V usage is TRBV7-9 and J usage is TRBJ2-6; D call uncertain. V lost 11 bases and J 4 bases, leaving 6 bases between the germline ends. Germline CDR1 SEHNR, CDR2 FQNEAQ (reference sequence). This CDR3 has 11 residues. The CDR3 is CAEGGANVLTF. The CDR3 DNA reads as TGTGCCGAAGGGGGGGCCAACGTCCTGACTTTC.

V is TRBV5-1 and J is TRBJ1-1; D is unresolved. CDR1 is SGHRS and CDR2 is YFSETQ in the germline V gene. The CDR3 consists of 13 residues. The V end lost 5 bases, the J end lost 1 base, and 9 bases lay between the germline ends. This CDR3 is CASRLDGNTEAFF. CDR3 nucleotides: TGCGCCAGCAGATTAGACGGGAACACTGAAGCTTTCTTT.

The J gene is TRBJ1-4, the V gene TRBV5-1, with D perhaps TRBD1 (5 bases). Trimming left V 0 bases short and J 6 bases short, with 9 bases between. This CDR3 has 14 residues. CDR1 and CDR2 (germline): SGHRS, YFSETQ. The CDR3 nucleotides read TGCGCCAGCAGCTTGGATTTGACAGATGAAAAACTGTTTTTT. It translates to CASSLDLTDEKLFF. Complete variable domain (other parts from reference TRBV5-1 and TRBJ1-4): KAGVTQTPRYLIKTRGQQVTLSCSPISGHRSVSWYQQTPGQGLQFLFEYFSETQRNKGNFPGRFSGRQFSNSRSEMNVSTLELGDSALYLCASSLDLTDEKLFFGSGTQLSVL.

CDR3 nucleotides: TGCGCCAGCAGCCGCGACAGGGGGCGGACAGATACGCAGTATTTT. It yields the protein CASSRDRGRTDTQYF. V is TRBV5-1 and J is TRBJ2-3, with TRBD1 matching 10 bases. J gave up 3 bases and V 4 bases, and 5 bases lay outside the gene matches. Germline V CDR1 and CDR2: SGHRS, YFSETQ. The CDR3 covers 15 residues. The full variable domain, its missing parts supplied by reference TRBV5-1 and TRBJ2-3, is KAGVTQTPRYLIKTRGQQVTLSCSPISGHRSVSWYQQTPGQGLQFLFEYFSETQRNKGNFPGRFSGRQFSNSRSEMNVSTLELGDSALYLCASSRDRGRTDTQYFGPGTRLTVL.

The genes are TRBV7-9 and TRBJ2-1, with 7 bases aligning to TRBD2. V dropped 2 bases and J dropped 5; count of bases not matched to a gene: 9. This CDR3 contains 16 residues. Germline V gene lookup returns CDR1 SEHNR and CDR2 FQNEAQ (reference sequence). In nucleotides, the CDR3 is TGTGCCAGCAGCTTAACAGGCCTAGCGGCAGACAATGAGCAGTTCTTC. Amino acid sequence: CASSLTGLAADNEQFF.

This sequence joins TRBV19 and TRBJ1-1, with D uncertain. CDR1 is LNHDA and CDR2 is SQIVND in the germline V gene (reference sequence). The CDR3 length is 14 residues. V was clipped by 4 bases and J by 7 bases, with 16 bases between them. This CDR3 reads CASSTQHLLGEAFF. In nucleotides, the CDR3 is TGTGCCAGTAGTACACAACACCTCTTGGGTGAAGCTTTCTTT.